These 27 T cell receptor beta chains originate from one sample sequenced in a study of early T cells in non-severe SARS-CoV-2 infection. MiXCR, applied by TCRdb to the 5' RACE reads, yields one record per CDR3 protein. This table holds some 80,000 distinct CDR3 sequences, less than 5.5% found once. The sequenced sample was whole blood, obtained at baseline. These receptors originate from an adult who was a healthcare worker with PCR-confirmed SARS-CoV-2 infection or an uninfected control (not recorded which).

J is TRBJ2-6 and V is TRBV4-2, with 12 bases aligning to TRBD2. Losses at the gene ends were 5 bases for V and 1 base for J; bases not matched to a gene: 12. Germline V gene data show CDR1 as LGHNA and CDR2 as YNFKEQ. The CDR3 consists of 20 residues. DNA of the CDR3: TGTGCCAGCAGCACCTCTTCCGGGACTAGCGGGCAGTCTGGGGCCAACGTCCTGACTTTC. Translated, it gives CASSTSSGTSGQSGANVLTF.

This clonotype was seen repeatedly, ten times or more. V usage is TRBV18 and J usage is TRBJ1-1; D perhaps matches TRBD1 (6 bases). Trimming pared 3 bases from V and 5 bases from J, leaving 16 bases between. There are 15 residues in the CDR3. CDR1 and CDR2 from the germline V gene are KGHSH and LQKENI. The CDR3 DNA reads as TGTGCCAGCTCACCGCGGGAGGGGAGGGGGACTGAAGCTTTCTTT. Protein: CASSPREGRGTEAFF.

This clonotype was counted ten times or more. The chain joins TRBV12-3 or TRBV12-4 to TRBJ2-1, with D tentatively TRBD2 (5 bases). Trimming stripped 3 bases from V and 13 bases from J, with 13 bases between. This CDR3 spans 12 amino acids. The CDR3 coding sequence is TGTGCCAGCAGTTTGATGTCGGCGGGTCAGTTCTTC. Its protein is CASSLMSAGQFF.

This clonotype has at least ten counts. The chain employs TRBV5-1 and TRBJ1-1; TRBD1 matches 10 bases. Germline loops: CDR1 SGHRS, CDR2 YFSETQ. V trimming: 4 bases; J trimming: 1 base; junction bases outside the gene matches: 7. This CDR3 region has 16 residues. CDR3 protein: CASSAGTGEGNTEAFF. CDR3 bases: TGCGCCAGCAGCGCTGGGACAGGGGAGGGGAACACTGAAGCTTTCTTT.

This clonotype was seen ten or more times. The chain combines TRBV20-1 with TRBJ2-1, with 9 bases that match TRBD1. V shed 6 bases, J shed 8 bases, and the junction held 5 bases outside the gene matches. The CDR3 consists of 12 residues. Per the germline V gene, CDR1 is DFQATT and CDR2 is SNEGSKA (reference sequence). The CDR3 DNA follows: TGCAGTGCAGACAGGGGGATGCATGAGCAGTTCTTC. Translating gives CSADRGMHEQFF.

In this sample, this clonotype turned up a few times. The V gene is TRBV29-1, the J gene TRBJ2-4; D is undetermined. This CDR3 is 15 amino acids long. V was clipped by 8 bases and J by 0 bases, with 17 bases between them. Germline loops: CDR1 SQVTM, CDR2 ANQGSEA. The CDR3 protein is CSTSDGALAKNIQYF. Written as DNA, the CDR3 is TGCAGCACCTCAGACGGAGCCTTAGCCAAAAACATTCAGTACTTC.

This clonotype has a handful of counts. The chain recombines TRBV2 with TRBJ2-7; 11 bases are a match to TRBD2. The ends lost 6 bases at V and 2 bases at J; junction bases unmatched: 6. The CDR3 totals 15 residues. CDR1 is SNHLY, CDR2 FYNNEI, per germline. CDR3 sequence: CASRMTSGNPYEQYF. CDR3 DNA sequence: TGTGCCAGCAGGATGACTAGCGGGAATCCCTACGAGCAGTACTTC.

This clonotype has ten or more counts. The chain joins TRBV6-2 or TRBV6-3 to TRBJ1-3; a possible D gene is TRBD1 (5 bases). This CDR3 is built from 17 residues. In germline, CDR1 is MNHEY, CDR2 SVGEGT. With 4 bases removed from V and 4 bases from J, the gap between germline ends came to 20 bases. The CDR3 spells CASSSPPGRREGNTIYF. For the CDR3, the DNA is TGTGCCAGCAGTTCACCCCCGGGACGCCGCGAAGGAAACACCATATATTTT.

This rearrangement joins TRBV29-1 to TRBJ2-1; TRBD2 matches at 7 bases. V shed 0 bases, J shed 1 base, and the junction held 9 bases outside the gene matches. The CDR3 sequence is 17 residues long. Germline values: CDR1 SQVTM, CDR2 ANQGSEA. The CDR3 sequence: CSVEDLLLADSYNEQFF. The CDR3 DNA reads TGCAGCGTTGAAGATCTTCTCCTAGCGGATTCCTACAATGAGCAGTTCTTC.

This clonotype has a handful of counts. This CDR3 is missing its conserved last phenylalanine or tryptophan, likely due to a read error. The rearrangement uses TRBV5-1 and TRBJ2-4, with a weak D call TRBD1 (6 bases). Germline V CDR1 and CDR2: SGHRS, YFSETQ. V gave up 4 bases and J gave up 0 bases, with 23 bases separating them. This CDR3 is built from 19 residues. This CDR3 is CASSLNPETGPLAKNIQYL. The CDR3 DNA follows: TGCGCCAGCAGCCTCAACCCAGAGACAGGACCCCTAGCCAAAAACATTCAGTACCTC.

The CDR3 DNA reads TGCAGTGCTTATGGACTAGCGGGGGACTACAATGAGCAGTTCTTC. This translates into CSAYGLAGDYNEQFF. This rearrangement joins TRBV20-1 to TRBJ2-1; 13 positions agree with TRBD2. Germline V gene lookup returns CDR1 DFQATT and CDR2 SNEGSKA (reference sequence). V was clipped by 5 bases and J by 3 bases; unmatched bases: 4. The CDR3 is 15 residues long.

This clonotype was counted between two and nine times. The chain joins TRBV28 to TRBJ1-2, with 8 bases that match TRBD1. The J segment lost 0 bases and the V segment lost 5 bases, leaving 5 bases of the junction unmatched. Germline assignment: CDR1 MDHEN and CDR2 SYDVKM. This CDR3 contains 15 residues. In nucleotides, the CDR3 is TGTGCCAGCAGTCCCGGGACAGGAGCTAACTATGGCTACACCTTC. Its protein product is CASSPGTGANYGYTF.

This chain joins TRBV9 and TRBJ2-1; D not certain. This CDR3 is 11 amino acids long. CDR1 and CDR2 (germline): SGDLS, YYNGEE. Between the trimmed V and J ends, which lost 0 bases and 10 bases, there was a span of 5 bases. In DNA form, the CDR3 reads TGTGCCAGCAGCGTAGATCGAGAGCAGTTCTTC. It translates to CASSVDREQFF.

This clonotype has a count of ten or more. The chain employs TRBV6-6 and TRBJ2-7, with D possibly being TRBD1 (6 bases). Germline V CDR1 and CDR2: MNHNY, SVGAGI (reference sequence). The CDR3 length is 15 residues. V was clipped by 2 bases and J by 2 bases, with 13 bases between them. Written as DNA, the CDR3 is TGTGCCAGCAGTTACGTTCAGGGGAAGGCCTACGAGCAGTACTTC. Encoded protein: CASSYVQGKAYEQYF.

This clonotype has a count of ten or more. The chain has TRBV12-3 or TRBV12-4 and TRBJ2-1, with D possibly matching TRBD2 (6 bases). V gave up 6 bases and J gave up 4 bases, with 10 bases separating them. CDR3 length: 13 residues. The CDR3: CASSTGEYNEQFF. DNA for the CDR3: TGTGCCAGCAGCACGGGGGAGTACAATGAGCAGTTCTTC.

The sample holds many counts of this clonotype. V gene TRBV20-1 combines with J gene TRBJ2-3, with D tentatively TRBD1 (6 bases). The germline CDR1 and CDR2 sequences are DFQATT and SNEGSKA (reference sequence). This CDR3 is built from 15 residues. V lost 6 bases and J 2 bases, leaving 18 bases between the germline ends. For the CDR3, the DNA is TGCAGTGCCAGGGGTCGGACAGAACTCACAGATACGCAGTATTTT. Amino acids: CSARGRTELTDTQYF.

This clonotype was seen at least ten times. The chain carries TRBV28 and TRBJ1-6; D remains ambiguous. The V gene lost 6 bases and the J gene lost 10 bases, with 19 bases spanning the gap. The CDR3 extends over 15 amino acids. Germline assignment: CDR1 MDHEN and CDR2 SYDVKM. CDR3 residues: CASSPWASRESPLHF. CDR3 nucleotide sequence: TGTGCCAGCAGCCCTTGGGCCTCGAGGGAATCACCCCTCCACTTT.

This clonotype occurred many times. V usage is TRBV5-1 and J usage is TRBJ2-7; weak D call: TRBD1 (5 bases). The germline V and J ends were trimmed by 2 bases and 4 bases, with 13 bases remaining between them. Per the germline V gene, CDR1 is SGHRS and CDR2 is YFSETQ. There are 14 residues in the CDR3. The CDR3 DNA follows: TGCGCCAGCAGCTTAAGTGGGGCGGAATACGAGCAGTACTTC. Its protein product is CASSLSGAEYEQYF.

The chain carries TRBV2 and TRBJ2-3, with D perhaps matching TRBD2 (5 bases). The germline gives CDR1 SNHLY, CDR2 FYNNEI. V lost 6 bases and J 6 bases, leaving 13 bases between the germline ends. The CDR3 extends over 13 amino acids. The DNA of the CDR3 is TGTGCCAGCAGGAGCGGCCCTGGGGATACGCAGTATTTT. This translates into CASRSGPGDTQYF. Looking up the rest from reference TRBV2 and TRBJ2-3 gives the full variable domain: EPEVTQTPSHQVTQMGQEVILRCVPISNHLYFYWYRQILGQKVEFLVSFYNNEISEKSEIFDDQFSVERPDGSNFTLKIRSTKLEDSAMYFCASRSGPGDTQYFGPGTRLTVL.

This clonotype was counted many times. The CDR3 spells CASRTGPSYGYTF. The CDR3 DNA is TGTGCCAGCAGGACAGGGCCTTCCTATGGCTACACCTTC. The chain uses TRBV7-2 and TRBJ1-2, with 7 bases that match TRBD1. With 6 bases clipped from V and 4 bases from J, the junction kept 5 bases outside the gene matches. This CDR3 region has 13 residues. Germline assignment: CDR1 SGHTA and CDR2 FQGNSA.

This clonotype was detected only a few times. The chain couples TRBV20-1 to TRBJ2-3; TRBD2 aligns across 9 bases. Germline CDR1 DFQATT, CDR2 SNEGSKA (reference sequence). V dropped 3 bases and J dropped 2; count of bases not matched to a gene: 9. This CDR3 region has 16 residues. The CDR3 loop is CSASRVAGAFTDTQYF. The CDR3 nucleotides read TGCAGTGCTAGTCGGGTAGCGGGAGCCTTCACAGATACGCAGTATTTT.

This clonotype was detected ten times or more. The chain combines TRBV9 with TRBJ1-2, with D uncertain. Germline CDR1 reads SGDLS; CDR2 reads YYNGEE. Trimming pared 0 bases from V and 3 bases from J, leaving 12 bases between. The CDR3 runs 15 residues. This CDR3 reads CASSVGGGVDYGYTF. The CDR3 DNA sequence: TGTGCCAGCAGCGTAGGTGGCGGGGTGGACTATGGCTACACCTTC.

This clonotype has only a few counts. The genes are TRBV5-1 and TRBJ2-7; the match to TRBD2 covers 7 bases. Per germline, CDR1 SGHRS and CDR2 YFSETQ. V lost 5 bases, J lost 1 base, and 9 bases stayed unmatched. This CDR3 region has 15 residues. The CDR3 is CASRWTAGESYEQYF. For the CDR3, the DNA is TGCGCCAGCAGGTGGACGGCGGGGGAGTCCTACGAGCAGTACTTC.

This clonotype was found many times. The chain employs TRBV4-1 and TRBJ2-1, with 7 bases that match TRBD2. With 3 bases clipped from V and 4 bases from J, the junction kept 6 bases outside the gene matches. The germline gives CDR1 MGHRA, CDR2 YSYEKL. CDR3 length: 15 residues. The CDR3 DNA sequence: TGCGCCAGCAGCCAGGCCCTACTAGCGTACAATGAGCAGTTCTTC. Translated, it gives CASSQALLAYNEQFF.

This clonotype has only a few counts. The chain links TRBV12-3 or TRBV12-4 to TRBJ2-7; TRBD2 matches 11 bases. The CDR3 spans 16 residues. Trimming at V came to 4 bases and at J to 6 bases, leaving 11 bases not matched to a gene. In DNA, the CDR3 is TGTGCCAGCAGTTCCCTTCGGGTAGCGGGAGGGCTCGAGCAGTACTTC. It yields the protein CASSSLRVAGGLEQYF.

This clonotype appeared many times. The chain links TRBV9 to TRBJ1-1; D unresolved. The germline V gene has CDR1 SGDLS and CDR2 YYNGEE. The CDR3 consists of 14 residues. V dropped 2 bases and J dropped 2 bases, with 10 bases sitting between them. In nucleotides, the CDR3 is TGTGCCAGCAGCGTTCTTGCAGACAACACTGAAGCTTTCTTT. This translates into CASSVLADNTEAFF.

This clonotype has at least ten counts. Sequence at one end of the junction differs from germline and may be a read error. This sequence joins TRBV29-1 and TRBJ2-3; 11 bases match TRBD2. Germline CDR1 reads SQVTM; CDR2 reads ANQGSEA. CDR3 length: 18 amino acids. This CDR3 is CSVEYAGTSGGGTDTQYF. The CDR3 DNA reads TGCAGCGTTGAATATGCCGGGACTAGCGGAGGGGGCACGGATACGCAGTATTTT.